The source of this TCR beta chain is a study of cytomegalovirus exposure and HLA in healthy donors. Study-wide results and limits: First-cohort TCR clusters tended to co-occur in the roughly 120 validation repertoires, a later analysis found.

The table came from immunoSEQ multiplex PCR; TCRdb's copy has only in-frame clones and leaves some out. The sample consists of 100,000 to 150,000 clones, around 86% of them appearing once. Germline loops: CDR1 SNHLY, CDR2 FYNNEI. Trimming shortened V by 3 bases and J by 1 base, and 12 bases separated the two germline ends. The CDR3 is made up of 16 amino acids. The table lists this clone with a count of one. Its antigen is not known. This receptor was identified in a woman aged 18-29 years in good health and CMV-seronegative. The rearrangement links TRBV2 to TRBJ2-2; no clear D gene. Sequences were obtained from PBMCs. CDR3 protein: CASSESPKKNTGELFF. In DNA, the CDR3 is TGTGCCAGCAGTGAGAGTCCGAAGAAGAACACCGGGGAGCTGTTTTTT.